The 28 T cell receptor beta chains given below trace back to one sample, sequenced in a study of T cell repertoires in cytomegalovirus infection. From the reads, TCRdb called clonotypes with MiXCR, one entry per CDR3 protein. The sample holds a few hundred thousand distinct CDR3 sequences, 34% seen once. Their antigen targets remain unknown. The sample here was cultured PBMCs, taken from culture after CMV antigen stimulation. These receptors all come from a human donor in good health (CMV status not recorded). Some clones in this sample may be carry-over from other donors' samples.

In this sample, this clonotype turned up a few times. The chain is built from TRBV5-4 and TRBJ1-6, with 7 bases aligning to TRBD1. The trim removed 6 bases at V and 7 bases at J, leaving 10 bases unmatched. Germline V lookup: CDR1 SGHNT, CDR2 YYREEE (reference sequence). The CDR3 contains 15 residues. CDR3 loop: CASTRSTGTNSPLHF. DNA for the CDR3: TGTGCCAGCACCCGGTCGACAGGGACCAATTCACCCCTCCACTTT.

Many counts were recorded for this clonotype. V usage is TRBV12-3 or TRBV12-4 and J usage is TRBJ2-5; D call uncertain. Trimming left V 6 bases short and J 0 bases short, with 14 bases between. CDR3 length: 15 amino acids. In DNA form, the CDR3 reads TGTGCCAGCAGAAATCCACCCGCGTACCAAGAGACCCAGTACTTC. Its protein is CASRNPPAYQETQYF.

This clonotype is a singleton in its sample. The chain uses TRBV7-6 and TRBJ2-1; D not certain. Germline CDR1 and CDR2: SGHVS and FNYEAQ. CDR3 length equals 15 residues. Trimming shortened V by 0 bases and J by 8 bases, and 14 bases separated the two germline ends. In DNA, the CDR3 is TGTGCCAGCAGCTTAGCGGCCCACGCCTTCCATGAGCAGTTCTTC. It is translated as CASSLAAHAFHEQFF.

CDR3 DNA: TGTGCCAGCAGACCAGCACAGGGTCTGAACACTGAAGCTTTCTTT. It yields the protein CASRPAQGLNTEAFF. This chain links TRBV6-8 with TRBJ1-1; the D gene is possibly TRBD1 (6 bases). Trimming cost V 6 bases and J 0 bases, with 14 bases left between them. The CDR3 has 15 amino acids. Germline CDR1 reads MNHGY; CDR2 reads SAAAGT.

The J gene is TRBJ2-1, the V gene TRBV19, with D possibly matching TRBD1 (6 bases). With 3 bases removed from V and 3 bases from J, the gap between germline ends came to 12 bases. The CDR3 sequence is 15 residues long. The germline gives CDR1 LNHDA, CDR2 SQIVND (reference sequence). The CDR3 nucleotides are TGTGCCAGTAGTATCTTGGGACACCTCTACAATGAGCAGTTCTTC. As protein: CASSILGHLYNEQFF.

The rearrangement uses TRBV6-8 and TRBJ1-2, with 8 bases identical to TRBD1. The CDR3 totals 15 residues. Per germline, CDR1 MNHGY and CDR2 SAAAGT. J was trimmed by 4 bases and V by 6 bases; bases with no gene match: 10. CDR3 nucleotides: TGTGCCAGCAGCCGAAAAACTACAGGGGGCTATGGCTACACCTTC. The encoded protein is CASSRKTTGGYGYTF.

The sample holds a few counts of this clonotype. The chain combines TRBV12-5 with TRBJ2-1; D gene ambiguous. The CDR3 sequence is 13 residues long. Trimming removed 5 bases at V and 2 bases at J, with 7 bases between. Germline-derived CDR1 and CDR2 are LGHNT and FRNRAP. CDR3 sequence reads: CASGIRTYNEQFF. Here the CDR3 DNA reads TGTGCTAGTGGTATCCGTACCTACAATGAGCAGTTCTTC.

The gene calls are TRBV11-2 and TRBJ1-5, with 12 bases fitting TRBD1. The CDR3 consists of 18 residues. Per germline, CDR1 SGHAT and CDR2 FQNNGV. J was trimmed by 0 bases and V by 4 bases; bases with no gene match: 7. The DNA of the CDR3 is TGTGCCAGCAGCTCCGGGACAGGGGGCCCCCTTAGCAATCAGCCCCAGCATTTT. It specifies CASSSGTGGPLSNQPQHF.

This clonotype has only a few counts. The chain is built from TRBV12-3 or TRBV12-4 and TRBJ1-2, with no clear D. The V end lost 5 bases, the J end lost 4 bases, and 17 bases lay between the germline ends. The CDR3 has 15 residues. The CDR3 DNA reads TGTGCCAGCAGTCTTTCCTTACAGACCCCCTATGGCTACACCTTC. This encodes CASSLSLQTPYGYTF.

V and J are TRBV2 and TRBJ2-7; D perhaps matches TRBD1 (5 bases). CDR1 and CDR2 from the germline V gene are SNHLY and FYNNEI. V was trimmed by 6 bases and J by 0 bases, leaving 12 bases between them. The CDR3 covers 14 residues. For the CDR3, the DNA is TGTGCCAGCAGCGTCGACAGTAACTCCTACGAGCAGTACTTC. Its protein product is CASSVDSNSYEQYF.

This clonotype came up a few times. The chain has TRBV11-2 and TRBJ2-1; D is possibly TRBD1 or TRBD2 (5 bases each). This CDR3 spans 12 amino acids. V lost 5 bases and J lost 9, with 11 bases in between. Germline V gene data show CDR1 as SGHAT and CDR2 as FQNNGV. For the CDR3, the DNA is TGTGCCAGCAGCCCCACCGGGACTGAGCAGTTCTTC. This translates into CASSPTGTEQFF.

This clonotype was seen many times. The gene calls are TRBV6-2 or TRBV6-3 and TRBJ2-1; the match to TRBD2 covers 11 bases. The length of the CDR3 is 16 residues. V gave up 6 bases and J gave up 0 bases; unmatched junction bases: 4. The germline CDR1 and CDR2 sequences are MNHEY and SVGEGT. CDR3 protein: CASSGTSGSSYNEQFF. The CDR3 nucleotides are TGTGCCAGCAGCGGGACTAGCGGTAGCTCCTACAATGAGCAGTTCTTC.

This clonotype has more than one count but fewer than ten. The rearrangement uses TRBV12-3 or TRBV12-4 and TRBJ2-5, with 7 bases identical to TRBD1. The CDR3 has 14 amino acids. After removal of 2 bases from V and 3 bases from J, the junction contained 3 bases not matched to a gene. This CDR3 is CASSLRGLEETQYF. CDR3 sequence (DNA): TGTGCCAGCAGTTTAAGGGGGCTGGAAGAGACCCAGTACTTC.

This clonotype has just one count. The rearrangement links TRBV14 to TRBJ2-1; D not certain. The CDR3 loop spans 15 amino acids. The ends were cut back, 0 bases at V and 2 bases at J, with 8 bases in the middle. CDR1 is SGHDN, CDR2 FVKESK, per germline. CDR3 sequence reads: CASSQEVVTYNEQFF. In nucleotides, the CDR3 is TGTGCCAGCAGCCAAGAAGTAGTCACCTACAATGAGCAGTTCTTC.

The sample holds a few counts of this clonotype. The gene calls are TRBV19 and TRBJ2-4; 7 bases match TRBD2. With V trimmed by 4 bases and J by 7 bases, 13 bases remained unmatched. The CDR3 sequence is 16 residues long. The germline gives CDR1 LNHDA, CDR2 SQIVND (reference sequence). CDR3 amino acids: CASSKIRDYEYNIQYF. The DNA of the CDR3 is TGTGCCAGTAGTAAGATCCGGGACTATGAATACAACATTCAGTACTTC. The full variable domain, its missing parts supplied by reference TRBV19 and TRBJ2-4, is DGGITQSPKYLFRKEGQNVTLSCEQNLNHDAMYWYRQDPGQGLRLIYYSQIVNDFQKGDIAEGYSVSREKKESFPLTVTSAQKNPTAFYLCASSKIRDYEYNIQYFGAGTRLSVL.

The chain has TRBV28 and TRBJ1-4; 8 bases fit TRBD1. J was trimmed by 6 bases and V by 3 bases; bases with no gene match: 6. The CDR3 is 15 amino acids. Germline CDR1 is MDHEN and CDR2 is SYDVKM. The CDR3 bases are TGTGCCAGCAGTTTGCCTGGGACAGGCTATGAAAAACTGTTTTTT. This translates into CASSLPGTGYEKLFF. Looking up the rest from reference TRBV28 and TRBJ1-4 gives the full variable domain: DVKVTQSSRYLVKRTGEKVFLECVQDMDHENMFWYRQDPGLGLRLIYFSYDVKMKEKGDIPEGYSVSREKKERFSLILESASTNQTSMYLCASSLPGTGYEKLFFGSGTQLSVL.

The chain carries TRBV5-1 and TRBJ2-2, with TRBD2 matching over 9 bases. V lost 1 base to trimming and J lost 0 bases; unmatched junction nucleotides: 4. Germline V gives CDR1 SGHRS, CDR2 YFSETQ. This CDR3 has 17 residues. The CDR3, as DNA: TGCGCCAGCAGCTTGATTAGCGGGAGCGCGAACACCGGGGAGCTGTTTTTT. Amino acid sequence: CASSLISGSANTGELFF. Based on the CDR3 plus reference TRBV5-1 and TRBJ2-2, the full variable domain is KAGVTQTPRYLIKTRGQQVTLSCSPISGHRSVSWYQQTPGQGLQFLFEYFSETQRNKGNFPGRFSGRQFSNSRSEMNVSTLELGDSALYLCASSLISGSANTGELFFGEGSRLTVL.

The gene calls are TRBV7-2 and TRBJ2-3; no definite D call. Germline lookup yields CDR1 SGHTA and CDR2 FQGNSA. The CDR3 spans 14 residues. V gave up 6 bases and J gave up 1 base, with 11 bases separating them. As DNA, the CDR3 is TGTGCCAGCAGTCCCGTACGGCGCACAGATACGCAGTATTTT. As protein: CASSPVRRTDTQYF.

The chain carries TRBV27 and TRBJ1-3, with TRBD1 matching over 10 bases. The CDR3 has 14 residues. V lost 10 bases and J lost 1; bases outside the gene matches: 4. CDR1 is MNHEY, CDR2 SMNVEV, per germline (reference sequence). The CDR3 protein is CATRGQGSGNTIYF. The CDR3 DNA reads TGTGCCACTAGGGGACAGGGGTCTGGAAACACCATATATTTT.

This clonotype was picked up a small number of times. The chain recombines TRBV20-1 with TRBJ2-7, with D perhaps matching TRBD1 (7 bases). Per germline, CDR1 DFQATT and CDR2 SNEGSKA (reference sequence). Trimming took off 6 bases at V and 1 base at J, with 16 bases between the two ends. The CDR3 totals 14 residues. The DNA for the CDR3 is TGCAGTGCAGAAGGGCAGGGGGGATCCTACGAGCAGTACTTC. It specifies CSAEGQGGSYEQYF.

V and J are TRBV12-3 or TRBV12-4 and TRBJ2-5; unclear D gene. This CDR3 contains 14 residues. Trimming took off 8 bases at V and 2 bases at J, with 15 bases between the two ends. The CDR3 sequence is CASSELRSQETQYF. The CDR3 bases are TGTGCCAGCTCCGAACTACGTTCACAAGAGACCCAGTACTTC.

This clonotype occurred a few times. The V and J genes are TRBV5-1 and TRBJ2-1; 8 nucleotides match TRBD2. The CDR3 sequence is 15 residues long. J lost 9 bases, V lost 4 bases, and 12 bases had no gene match. Germline CDR1 is SGHRS and CDR2 is YFSETQ. The CDR3 loop is CASSPSGSRFGEQFF. DNA of the CDR3: TGCGCCAGCAGCCCGAGCGGGAGCAGGTTCGGTGAGCAGTTCTTC.

This clonotype was recorded at least ten times. The CDR3 nucleotides are TGCGCCAGCAGCCGTGGCGGGACAGGGGGACCTATATATGGCTACACCTTC. Translating gives CASSRGGTGGPIYGYTF. The chain uses TRBV5-1 and TRBJ1-2, with 11 bases fitting TRBD1. V lost 4 bases, J lost 5 bases, and 13 bases stayed unmatched. The CDR3 consists of 17 residues. The germline CDR1 and CDR2 sequences are SGHRS and YFSETQ.

The genes are TRBV7-8 and TRBJ1-2; D uncertain. The CDR3 runs to 13 residues. Looked up from germline, CDR1 is SGHVS and CDR2 is FQNEAQ. V was pared by 3 bases and J by 3 bases, with 8 bases between. In DNA, the CDR3 is TGTGCCAGCAGCTTGCGCAGTTACTATGGCTACACCTTC. Amino acids: CASSLRSYYGYTF.

V is TRBV12-5 and J is TRBJ2-1; D unclear. The ends were cut back, 0 bases at V and 8 bases at J, with 17 bases in the middle. The germline V gene has CDR1 LGHNT and CDR2 FRNRAP. The CDR3 spans 16 residues. The CDR3 protein is CASGLVLGPIPYEQFF. DNA for the CDR3: TGTGCTAGTGGTTTGGTACTCGGCCCCATCCCCTATGAGCAGTTCTTC.

The chain recombines TRBV7-2 with TRBJ1-3; D gene unclear. The CDR3 sequence is 13 residues long. Germline CDR1 is SGHTA and CDR2 is FQGNSA. The ends were cut back, 6 bases at V and 2 bases at J, with 8 bases in the middle. The DNA of the CDR3 is TGTGCCAGCAGTACCTCCCCTGGAAACACCATATATTTT. Amino acids: CASSTSPGNTIYF.

The V and J genes are TRBV7-9 and TRBJ2-5; perhaps TRBD2 as D (5 bases). Germline assignment: CDR1 SEHNR and CDR2 FQNEAQ (reference sequence). The V gene lost 5 bases and the J gene lost 2 bases, with 12 bases spanning the gap. The CDR3 has 14 amino acids. The CDR3 nucleotides read TGTGCCAGCAGCGTCACTAGGGAGCAAGAGACCCAGTACTTC. Translation: CASSVTREQETQYF.

The V gene is TRBV5-1, the J gene TRBJ1-4; D ambiguous. CDR3 length equals 14 residues. Trimming cost V 0 bases and J 8 bases, with 11 bases left between them. In germline, CDR1 is SGHRS, CDR2 YFSETQ. CDR3 sequence: CASSLAGDPEKLFF. The CDR3 DNA reads as TGCGCCAGCAGCTTGGCAGGCGACCCCGAAAAACTGTTTTTT.